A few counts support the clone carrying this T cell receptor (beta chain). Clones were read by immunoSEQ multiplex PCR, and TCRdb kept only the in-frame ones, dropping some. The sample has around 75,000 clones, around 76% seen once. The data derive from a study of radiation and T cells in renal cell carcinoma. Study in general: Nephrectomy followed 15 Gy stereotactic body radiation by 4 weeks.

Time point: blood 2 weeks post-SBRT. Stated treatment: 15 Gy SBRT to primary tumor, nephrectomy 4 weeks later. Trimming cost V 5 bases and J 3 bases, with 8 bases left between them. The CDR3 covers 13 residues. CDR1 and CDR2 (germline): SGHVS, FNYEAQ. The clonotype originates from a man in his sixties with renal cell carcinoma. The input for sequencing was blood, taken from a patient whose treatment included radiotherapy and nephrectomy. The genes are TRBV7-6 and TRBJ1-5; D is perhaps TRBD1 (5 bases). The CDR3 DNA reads TGTGCCAGCAGCCAGGGTTTCAATCAGCCCCAGCATTTT. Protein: CASSQGFNQPQHF.